These T cell receptor beta chains were read from a single sample in a study of blood T cell repertoires in COVID-19. The method was immunoSEQ multiplex PCR; TCRdb's version includes in-frame clones alone and lacks a portion of them. This table holds 330,000 or so clones, approximately 92% found once. The material sequenced was PBMCs or T cells enriched from blood (not recorded which). All receptors come from a woman younger than 45 who had recovered from COVID-19. Each CDR3 is given with its conserved first and last residue. The order of the fields is clone size, V gene, D gene, J gene, CDR3 DNA, CDR3 protein. D genes are given only for firm matches. Clone size is stated in some rows and not others, as once, few, many or a class when expanded.

clone size: once; V gene: TRBV3-1/TRBV3-2; D gene: TRBD2; J gene: TRBJ2-3; CDR3 DNA: TGTGCCAGCAGCCAAGACACAGCGGGGGGCCCTCGGAATACGCAGTATTTT; CDR3 protein: CASSQDTAGGPRNTQYF
clone size: -; V gene: TRBV7-8; D gene: -; J gene: TRBJ2-7; CDR3 DNA: TGTGCCAGCAGCTTCGTCGGCGAGCAGTACTTC; CDR3 protein: CASSFVGEQYF
clone size: -; V gene: TRBV7-2; D gene: -; J gene: TRBJ1-2; CDR3 DNA: TGTGCCAGCAGCTTAACGGCGGGGGAAATCTATGGCTACACCTTC; CDR3 protein: CASSLTAGEIYGYTF
clone size: few; V gene: TRBV11-3; D gene: -; J gene: TRBJ1-2; CDR3 DNA: TGTGCCAGCAGCTTAGATCGAGAGCGGGGATCAGGATATGGCTACACCTTC; CDR3 protein: CASSLDRERGSGYGYTF
clone size: -; V gene: TRBV28; D gene: TRBD1; J gene: TRBJ2-5; CDR3 DNA: TGTGCCAGCAGCACGGGACAGGGGTCCTTCGAGACCCAGTACTTC; CDR3 protein: CASSTGQGSFETQYF
clone size: -; V gene: TRBV5-4; D gene: -; J gene: TRBJ1-1; CDR3 DNA: TGTGCCAGCAGCTTTGGGTTCGGGGAAACGAACACTGAAGCTTTCTTT; CDR3 protein: CASSFGFGETNTEAFF
clone size: -; V gene: TRBV3-1/TRBV3-2; D gene: -; J gene: TRBJ2-1; CDR3 DNA: TGTGCCAGCAGCCTTCCCCCCCGGGAGATGCAGTTCTTC; CDR3 protein: CASSLPPREMQFF
clone size: -; V gene: TRBV2; D gene: -; J gene: TRBJ1-2; CDR3 DNA: TGTGCCAGCAGTGAAGCCACAGGAGCAGATGGCTACACCTTC; CDR3 protein: CASSEATGADGYTF
clone size: -; V gene: TRBV28; D gene: -; J gene: TRBJ2-7; CDR3 DNA: TGTGCCAGCAGTTTAGGAGGAACCTACGAGCAGTACTTC; CDR3 protein: CASSLGGTYEQYF
clone size: -; V gene: TRBV4-1; D gene: -; J gene: TRBJ1-4; CDR3 DNA: TGCGCCAGCAGCCAAGATGAACCAGGGTCGGTCGGCGCTAATGAAAAACTGTTTTTT; CDR3 protein: CASSQDEPGSVGANEKLFF
clone size: -; V gene: TRBV7-2; D gene: -; J gene: TRBJ2-1; CDR3 DNA: TGTGCCAGCAGCTCGGACTCGAGCTCCTACAATGAGCAGTTCTTC; CDR3 protein: CASSSDSSSYNEQFF
clone size: -; V gene: TRBV7-2; D gene: TRBD2; J gene: TRBJ2-7; CDR3 DNA: TGTGCCAGCAGCTTAGTTACTAGCGGGGCCCACGAGCAGTACTTC; CDR3 protein: CASSLVTSGAHEQYF
clone size: -; V gene: TRBV15; D gene: -; J gene: TRBJ2-5; CDR3 DNA: TGTGCCACCAGCAGAAACCCTAACGAATATGAGACCCAGTACTTC; CDR3 protein: CATSRNPNEYETQYF
clone size: -; V gene: TRBV5-1; D gene: TRBD1; J gene: TRBJ2-5; CDR3 DNA: TGCGCCAGCAGCTGGGGGACAGGGTCAAAAGAGACCCAGTACTTC; CDR3 protein: CASSWGTGSKETQYF
clone size: -; V gene: TRBV3-1/TRBV3-2; D gene: TRBD1; J gene: TRBJ1-3; CDR3 DNA: TGTGCCAGCAGCCCCGGAGGGGGCGCGGGAAACACCATATATTTT; CDR3 protein: CASSPGGGAGNTIYF
clone size: -; V gene: TRBV20-1; D gene: TRBD1; J gene: TRBJ1-1; CDR3 DNA: TGCAGTGCTAATGATCGGACAGGGAGCTTGAACACTGAAGCTTTCTTT; CDR3 protein: CSANDRTGSLNTEAFF
clone size: once; V gene: TRBV28; D gene: -; J gene: TRBJ1-2; CDR3 DNA: TGTGCCAGCAGGTCCGGTCAGGACTATGGCTACACCTTC; CDR3 protein: CASRSGQDYGYTF
clone size: -; V gene: TRBV5-1; D gene: -; J gene: TRBJ2-7; CDR3 DNA: TGCGCCAGCAGCTTGGAGCAGAGCGAGGAGCAGTACTTC; CDR3 protein: CASSLEQSEEQYF
clone size: -; V gene: TRBV19; D gene: -; J gene: TRBJ1-5; CDR3 DNA: TGTGCCAGTAGTATCAGTTATAGCAATCAGCCCCAGCATTTT; CDR3 protein: CASSISYSNQPQHF
clone size: -; V gene: TRBV3-1/TRBV3-2; D gene: TRBD1; J gene: TRBJ2-7; CDR3 DNA: TGTGCCAGCAGCCTGAACAGGGGCCACGAGCAGTACTTC; CDR3 protein: CASSLNRGHEQYF
clone size: -; V gene: TRBV28; D gene: -; J gene: TRBJ2-5; CDR3 DNA: TGTGCCAGCAGTTTAAATCAGGGAAGGGGGACCCAGTACTTC; CDR3 protein: CASSLNQGRGTQYF
clone size: -; V gene: TRBV20-1; D gene: TRBD2; J gene: TRBJ2-7; CDR3 DNA: TGCAGTGCTAGTCCGCGGAGCGTAGCGGGGGCCTACGAGCAGTACTTC; CDR3 protein: CSASPRSVAGAYEQYF
clone size: -; V gene: TRBV7-9; D gene: -; J gene: TRBJ1-6; CDR3 DNA: TGTGCCAGCAGCTTAGGCCTCAGGGGTTCGGCAGATTCACCCCTCCACTTT; CDR3 protein: CASSLGLRGSADSPLHF
clone size: -; V gene: TRBV18; D gene: TRBD2; J gene: TRBJ2-1; CDR3 DNA: TGTGCCAGCTCACCACGTTCTCTAGCGGGCAGCTCCTACAATGAGCAGTTCTTC; CDR3 protein: CASSPRSLAGSSYNEQFF
clone size: -; V gene: TRBV7-9; D gene: TRBD1; J gene: TRBJ1-3; CDR3 DNA: TGTGCCAGCAGTTGGGGACAGGGTGGAAACACCATATATTTT; CDR3 protein: CASSWGQGGNTIYF
clone size: -; V gene: TRBV24-1; D gene: TRBD2; J gene: TRBJ2-1; CDR3 DNA: TGTGCCACCAGTGCTAGCGGGGGCTATGAGCAGTTCTTC; CDR3 protein: CATSASGGYEQFF
clone size: -; V gene: TRBV11-3; D gene: -; J gene: TRBJ2-2; CDR3 DNA: TGTGCCAGCAGCGACAGGATGACCGGGGAGCTGTTTTTT; CDR3 protein: CASSDRMTGELFF
clone size: -; V gene: TRBV11-2; D gene: -; J gene: TRBJ2-1; CDR3 DNA: TGTGCCAGCAGCTGGCTCGGGACTTCCAATGAGCAGTTCTTC; CDR3 protein: CASSWLGTSNEQFF
clone size: -; V gene: TRBV7-8; D gene: -; J gene: TRBJ1-5; CDR3 DNA: TGTGCCAGCAGCTTGGGGGGGTGGAATCAGCCCCAGCATTTT; CDR3 protein: CASSLGGWNQPQHF
clone size: -; V gene: TRBV28; D gene: TRBD2; J gene: TRBJ2-1; CDR3 DNA: TGTGCCAGCAGTGAGGTTAGCGGGGTCTCCTACAATGAGCAGTTCTTC; CDR3 protein: CASSEVSGVSYNEQFF
clone size: -; V gene: TRBV19; D gene: TRBD1; J gene: TRBJ1-5; CDR3 DNA: TGTGCCAGTAGTACCGGACAGGGGGCTATGCAGCCCCAGCATTTT; CDR3 protein: CASSTGQGAMQPQHF
clone size: -; V gene: TRBV18; D gene: TRBD2; J gene: TRBJ2-5; CDR3 DNA: TGTGCCAGCTCACCACTGCTAGCGGGAGAATCTGGGGAGACCCAGTACTTC; CDR3 protein: CASSPLLAGESGETQYF
clone size: -; V gene: TRBV2; D gene: TRBD1; J gene: TRBJ2-7; CDR3 DNA: TGTGCCAGCAGGCCGACAGGGCTTGGGGAGCAGTACTTC; CDR3 protein: CASRPTGLGEQYF
clone size: -; V gene: TRBV12-3/TRBV12-4; D gene: -; J gene: TRBJ2-2; CDR3 DNA: TGTGCCAGCAGTTGGACAGACACCGGGGAGCTGTTTTTT; CDR3 protein: CASSWTDTGELFF
clone size: -; V gene: TRBV18; D gene: -; J gene: TRBJ1-6; CDR3 DNA: TGTGCCAGCTCACCAGAGAATCTCGCTTCACCCCTCCACTTT; CDR3 protein: CASSPENLASPLHF
clone size: -; V gene: TRBV11-3; D gene: TRBD1; J gene: TRBJ2-7; CDR3 DNA: TGTGCCAGCAGCAGTAGGATGTGGTTCGGGTTGACAGGGGGCTACGAGCAGTACTTC; CDR3 protein: CASSSRMWFGLTGGYEQYF
clone size: -; V gene: TRBV3-1/TRBV3-2; D gene: -; J gene: TRBJ1-4; CDR3 DNA: TGTGCCAGCAGCCAGACAGCTTCAACAACTAATGAAAAACTGTTTTTT; CDR3 protein: CASSQTASTTNEKLFF
clone size: once; V gene: TRBV5-1; D gene: -; J gene: TRBJ1-2; CDR3 DNA: TGCGCCAGCAGCTTTAGGAGAGGAGGGGACTATGGCTACACCTTC; CDR3 protein: CASSFRRGGDYGYTF
clone size: -; V gene: TRBV9; D gene: TRBD1; J gene: TRBJ1-5; CDR3 DNA: TGTGCCAGCAGCGTTGGGGGACAGAACAATCAGCCCCAGCATTTT; CDR3 protein: CASSVGGQNNQPQHF
clone size: -; V gene: TRBV24-1; D gene: -; J gene: TRBJ2-1; CDR3 DNA: TGTGCCACCGGGCACGGCTCCTACAATGAGCAGTTCTTC; CDR3 protein: CATGHGSYNEQFF
clone size: -; V gene: TRBV7-9; D gene: TRBD1; J gene: TRBJ1-5; CDR3 DNA: TGTGCCAGCAGTCAGAGTAGGACAGGGAATCAGCCCCAGCATTTT; CDR3 protein: CASSQSRTGNQPQHF
clone size: -; V gene: TRBV7-2; D gene: -; J gene: TRBJ2-7; CDR3 DNA: TGTGCCAGCAGCCAGAGCAGGGGAGGGGAGCAGTACTTC; CDR3 protein: CASSQSRGGEQYF
clone size: -; V gene: TRBV28; D gene: -; J gene: TRBJ1-5; CDR3 DNA: TGTGCCAACAGAGATAGAGGAAGCAATCAGCCCCAGCATTTT; CDR3 protein: CANRDRGSNQPQHF
clone size: -; V gene: TRBV28; D gene: TRBD2; J gene: TRBJ2-2; CDR3 DNA: TGTGCCAGCAGTTCCTACAGGGATAGCGGGGCGAACACCGGGGAGCTGTTTTTT; CDR3 protein: CASSSYRDSGANTGELFF
clone size: few; V gene: TRBV4-2; D gene: -; J gene: TRBJ2-7; CDR3 DNA: TGTGCCAGCAGCCAAGAACAGGGCTTTAGGTACTACGAGCAGTACTTC; CDR3 protein: CASSQEQGFRYYEQYF
clone size: -; V gene: TRBV5-5; D gene: -; J gene: TRBJ1-2; CDR3 DNA: TGTGCCAGCAGCCGTAGGACAGCCGACTATGGCTACACCTTC; CDR3 protein: CASSRRTADYGYTF
clone size: -; V gene: TRBV6-5; D gene: TRBD2; J gene: TRBJ2-7; CDR3 DNA: TGTGCCAGCAGATTCGCTAGCGGGAGTTACGAGCAGTACTTC; CDR3 protein: CASRFASGSYEQYF
clone size: -; V gene: TRBV12-3/TRBV12-4; D gene: -; J gene: TRBJ1-2; CDR3 DNA: TGTGCCAGCAGTTTGCAGGGGAGCTATGGCTACACCTTC; CDR3 protein: CASSLQGSYGYTF
clone size: -; V gene: TRBV4-1; D gene: -; J gene: TRBJ1-5; CDR3 DNA: TGCGCCAGCAGCCGCCTACTCGGGGTTAGCAATCAGCCCCAGCATTTT; CDR3 protein: CASSRLLGVSNQPQHF